One sample yielded the 9 T cell receptor beta chains listed below, sequenced in a study of radiotherapy plus CTLA-4 blockade in lung cancer. Some clones are missing from TCRdb's copy, which holds only in-frame ones; the method was immunoSEQ multiplex PCR. The sample records 30,000 to 35,000 clones, about 81% being singletons. Sample: peripheral blood, taken from a patient treated with radiotherapy plus ipilimumab. The source of these receptors is a human donor with non-small cell lung cancer that progressed on radiotherapy plus ipilimumab.

The rearrangement links TRBV19 to TRBJ2-1, with 14 bases identical to TRBD2. In germline, CDR1 is LNHDA, CDR2 SQIVND (reference sequence). V shed 0 bases and J 6 bases; nucleotides not matched to a gene: 7. The CDR3 totals 18 residues. The CDR3 reads CASSIDRGLAGVVNEQFF. Written as DNA, the CDR3 is TGTGCCAGTAGTATAGATAGGGGACTAGCGGGGGTTGTCAATGAGCAGTTCTTC.

This clone has just one count. The rearrangement links TRBV5-1 to TRBJ2-3; TRBD2 agrees at 8 bases. This CDR3 has 16 amino acids. Looked up from germline, CDR1 is SGHRS and CDR2 is YFSETQ. Unmatched junction bases numbered 5, after V lost 1 base and J lost 1 base. CDR3 in amino acids: CASSLILRGGTDTQYF. The CDR3 DNA follows: TGCGCCAGCAGCTTGATTTTGCGGGGGGGCACAGATACGCAGTATTTT. Using reference TRBV5-1 and TRBJ2-3 for the parts outside the CDR3, the full variable domain is KAGVTQTPRYLIKTRGQQVTLSCSPISGHRSVSWYQQTPGQGLQFLFEYFSETQRNKGNFPGRFSGRQFSNSRSEMNVSTLELGDSALYLCASSLILRGGTDTQYFGPGTRLTVL.

This rearrangement joins TRBV5-4 to TRBJ2-7; 10 bases are a match to TRBD2. Trimming cost V 4 bases and J 2 bases; bases outside gene matches: 6. The germline V gene encodes CDR1 SGHNT and CDR2 YYREEE (reference sequence). CDR3 length: 15 amino acids. The CDR3 DNA follows: TGTGCCAGCAGCCTAGCGGGGGCTTGGGCCTACGAGCAGTACTTC. Its translation: CASSLAGAWAYEQYF.

The chain links TRBV9 to TRBJ2-1, with 9 bases aligning to TRBD2. J was trimmed by 6 bases and V by 4 bases; bases with no gene match: 11. Germline V gene data show CDR1 as SGDLS and CDR2 as YYNGEE. CDR3 length: 16 amino acids. As DNA, the CDR3 is TGTGCCAGCAGCCAACTGGGGCTAGCGGGGAGCAATGAGCAGTTCTTC. Translating it yields CASSQLGLAGSNEQFF.

This chain uses TRBV11-2 with TRBJ1-2; D unresolved. V dropped 1 base and J dropped 4 bases, with 13 bases sitting between them. Germline-derived CDR1 and CDR2 are SGHAT and FQNNGV. This CDR3 is built from 15 residues. CDR3 nucleotides: TGTGCCAGCAGCTTAGGAGGGATTTGGGGCTATGGCTACACCTTC. This translates into CASSLGGIWGYGYTF.

V and J are TRBV7-8 and TRBJ1-2; TRBD1 aligns across 12 bases. Germline-derived CDR1 and CDR2 are SGHVS and FQNEAQ. The CDR3 consists of 20 residues. Trimming removed 2 bases from V and 4 bases from J; junction bases left unmatched: 17. The CDR3 region has the DNA TGTGCCAGCAGCTTACCATCCAGTGGGACAGGGGGCAGTTATGGCTATGGCTACACCTTC. It is translated as CASSLPSSGTGGSYGYGYTF.

V and J are TRBV9 and TRBJ2-7; 9 positions agree with TRBD2. CDR1 SGDLS and CDR2 YYNGEE come from the germline V gene. The V gene end was trimmed by 0 bases and the J gene end by 3 bases; junction bases not matched to a gene: 1. The CDR3 has 14 residues. The DNA of the CDR3 is TGTGCCAGCAGCGTAGGCGGGGGGGGCTACGAGCAGTACTTC. It is translated as CASSVGGGGYEQYF.

The genes are TRBV7-8 and TRBJ2-1; 14 positions agree with TRBD2. Germline CDR1 and CDR2: SGHVS and FQNEAQ. CDR3 length equals 18 residues. J lost 0 bases, V lost 6 bases, and 7 bases had no gene match. DNA of the CDR3: TGTGCCAGCAGGCCGGGACTAGCGGGGGCCAGCTCCTACAATGAGCAGTTCTTC. It specifies CASRPGLAGASSYNEQFF.

The V gene is TRBV6-1, the J gene TRBJ1-2; D ambiguous. CDR1 MNHNS and CDR2 SASEGT come from the germline V gene. Trimming took off 2 bases at V and 1 base at J, with 5 bases between the two ends. CDR3 length equals 13 residues. The CDR3 DNA follows: TGTGCCAGCAGTGAACAGATTAACTATGGCTACACCTTC. This encodes CASSEQINYGYTF.